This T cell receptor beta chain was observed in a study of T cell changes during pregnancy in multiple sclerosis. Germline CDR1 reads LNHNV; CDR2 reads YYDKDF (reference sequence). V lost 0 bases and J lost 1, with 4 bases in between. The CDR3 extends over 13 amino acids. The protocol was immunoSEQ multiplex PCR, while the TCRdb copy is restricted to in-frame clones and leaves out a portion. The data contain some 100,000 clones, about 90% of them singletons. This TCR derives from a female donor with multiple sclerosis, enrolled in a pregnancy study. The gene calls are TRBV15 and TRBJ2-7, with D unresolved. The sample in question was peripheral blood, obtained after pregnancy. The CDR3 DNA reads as TGTGCCACCAGCAGAGATCCTTCCTACGAGCAGTACTTC. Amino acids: CATSRDPSYEQYF. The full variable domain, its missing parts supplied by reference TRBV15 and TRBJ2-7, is DAMVIQNPRYQVTQFGKPVTLSCSQTLNHNVMYWYQQKSSQAPKLLFHYYDKDFNNEADTPDNFQSRRPNTSFCFLDIRSPGLGDTAMYLCATSRDPSYEQYFGPGTRLTVT.